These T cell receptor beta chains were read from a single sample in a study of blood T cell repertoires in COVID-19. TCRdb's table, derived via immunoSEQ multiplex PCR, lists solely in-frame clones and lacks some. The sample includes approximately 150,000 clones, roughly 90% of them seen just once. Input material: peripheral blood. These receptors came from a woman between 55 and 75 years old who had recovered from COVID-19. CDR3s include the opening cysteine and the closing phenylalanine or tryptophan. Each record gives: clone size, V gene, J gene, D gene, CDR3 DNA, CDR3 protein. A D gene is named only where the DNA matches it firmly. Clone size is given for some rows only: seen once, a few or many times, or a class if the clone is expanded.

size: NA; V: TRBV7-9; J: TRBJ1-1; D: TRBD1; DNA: TGTGCCAGCAGTCGACAGGGAATTGAAGCTTTCTTT; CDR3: CASSRQGIEAFF
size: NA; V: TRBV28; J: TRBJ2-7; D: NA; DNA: TGTGCCAGCAGTTTACTGACAACAATTAGGACAACCTATTACTTC; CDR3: CASSLLTTIRTTYYF
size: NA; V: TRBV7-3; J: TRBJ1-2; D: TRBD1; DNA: TGTGCCAGCAGCCAAGGGACAGGGAACTATGGCTACACCTTC; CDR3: CASSQGTGNYGYTF
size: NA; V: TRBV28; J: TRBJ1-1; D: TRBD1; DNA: TGTGCCAGCAGGGACCTGACAGGGGGCGATTTCTTT; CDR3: CASRDLTGGDFF
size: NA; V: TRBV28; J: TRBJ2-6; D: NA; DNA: TGTGCCAGCAGTTCCGCATCCCCTGGACAGAGCAACGTCCTGACTTTC; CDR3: CASSSASPGQSNVLTF
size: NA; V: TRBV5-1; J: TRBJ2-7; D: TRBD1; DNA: TGCGCCAGCAGCTTGTTACGACAGGGCGGCAACGAGCAGTACTTC; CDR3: CASSLLRQGGNEQYF
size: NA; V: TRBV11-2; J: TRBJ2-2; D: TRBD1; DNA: TGTGCCAGCCGCAGCTTACTCACAGGGGACACCGGGGAGCTGTTTTTT; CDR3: CASRSLLTGDTGELFF
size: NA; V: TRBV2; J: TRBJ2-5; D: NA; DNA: TGTGCCAGCAGTGGGACAGTTCAAGAGACCCAGTACTTC; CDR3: CASSGTVQETQYF
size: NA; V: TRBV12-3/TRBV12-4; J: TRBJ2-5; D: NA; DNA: TGTGCCAGCAGCCTACAGGGAACAGAGACCCAGTACTTC; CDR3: CASSLQGTETQYF
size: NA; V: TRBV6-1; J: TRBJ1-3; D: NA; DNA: TGTGCCAGCAGTGAAGTCGCTGGAAACACCATATATTTT; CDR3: CASSEVAGNTIYF
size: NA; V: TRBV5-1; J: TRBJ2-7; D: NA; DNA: TGCGCCAGCAAAAAGACAGGAACGACCTACGAGCAGTACTTC; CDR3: CASKKTGTTYEQYF
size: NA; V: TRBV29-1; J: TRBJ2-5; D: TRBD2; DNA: TGCAGTGTTTGGGGGGGGAAAGAGACCCAGTACTTC; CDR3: CSVWGGKETQYF
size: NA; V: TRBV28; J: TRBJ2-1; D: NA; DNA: TGTGCCAGCAACTCAGCGGCGGGATCCGATGAGCAGTTCTTC; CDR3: CASNSAAGSDEQFF
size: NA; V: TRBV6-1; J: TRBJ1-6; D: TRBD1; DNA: TGTGCCAGCAGTGAAGTGGCAGGGGGCAATTCACCCCTCCACTTT; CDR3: CASSEVAGGNSPLHF
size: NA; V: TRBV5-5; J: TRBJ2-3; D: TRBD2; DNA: TGTGCCAGCAGCCCTGGGACTAGCGGGGCCGCTCGCACAGATACGCAGTATTTT; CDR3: CASSPGTSGAARTDTQYF
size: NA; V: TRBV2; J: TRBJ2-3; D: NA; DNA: TGTGCCAGCAGCTATCGCCCCACCACAGATACGCAGTATTTT; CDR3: CASSYRPTTDTQYF
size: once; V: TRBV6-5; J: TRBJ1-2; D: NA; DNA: TGTGCCAGCAGGGTAGACTTACGGGGCTATGGCTACACCTTC; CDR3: CASRVDLRGYGYTF
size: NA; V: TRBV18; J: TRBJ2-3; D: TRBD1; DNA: TGTGCCAGCTCACCGACAGGGGAGCATACGCAGTATTTT; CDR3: CASSPTGEHTQYF
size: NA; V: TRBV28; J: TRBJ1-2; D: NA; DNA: TGTGCCAGCACGACAGGTGCTTTGAGTCGTGGCTACACCTTC; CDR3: CASTTGALSRGYTF
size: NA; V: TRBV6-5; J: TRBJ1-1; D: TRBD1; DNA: TGTGCCAGCAGTACGGACAGGTTGAACACTGAAGCTTTCTTT; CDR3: CASSTDRLNTEAFF
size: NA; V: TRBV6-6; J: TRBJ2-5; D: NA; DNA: TGTGCCAGCAGTTACTCGGGGCGCGGAGAGACCCAGTACTTC; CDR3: CASSYSGRGETQYF
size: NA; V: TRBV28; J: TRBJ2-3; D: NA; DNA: TGTGCCAGCGCTAGAGTCGCGCAGTATTTT; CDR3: CASARVAQYF